This T cell receptor (beta chain) was profiled in a study of shared clonotypes between healthy human individuals. Study details: For every donor, three CD4 naive, three CD4 memory, two CD8 naive and one CD8 memory plates were used. Study outcomes and limitations: What naive subsets generally showed was a larger estimated richness than memory subsets showed.

As for this clone: Its antigen is still unknown.

The CDR3 is 15 amino acids. Trimming left V 2 bases short and J 1 base short, with 9 bases between. Germline assignment: CDR1 SGHAT and CDR2 FQNNGV. For every subset, genomic DNA was evenly distributed across several immunoSEQ plates. Data came from immunoSEQ multiplex PCR; TCRdb stores just in-frame clones and leaves some out. Of some 740,000 clones listed, approximately 92% are singletons. The naive CD8 population came from CD45RO-negative cells selected for CCR7, without terminally differentiated effector memory CD45RA+ cells. Sample: naive CD8+ T cells sorted from blood. The sequence came from a man aged 25 to 40 in good health. The J gene is TRBJ2-1, the V gene TRBV11-2, with a tentative D call TRBD2 (6 bases). Written as DNA, the CDR3 is TGTGCCAGCAGCTTACGGGAGATTTCCTACAATGAGCAGTTCTTC. Protein sequence: CASSLREISYNEQFF.